Shown below are 10 T cell receptor beta chains from a single sample sequenced in a study of cytomegalovirus exposure and HLA in healthy donors. This table comes from immunoSEQ multiplex PCR, and its TCRdb copy is limited to in-frame clones, with some not included. This sample has about 50,000 clones, with roughly nine tenths found just once. Sequenced material: PBMCs. The receptors originated from a man aged 18 to 29 in good health and CMV-seronegative.

Only one count was recorded for this clone. The CDR3 sequence: CASSPGTGVYEQYF. The CDR3 DNA follows: TGTGCCAGCTCACCTGGAACGGGAGTCTACGAGCAGTACTTC. This rearrangement joins TRBV18 to TRBJ2-7; possibly TRBD2 for D (6 bases). Trimming pared 3 bases from V and 3 bases from J, leaving 12 bases between. CDR3 size: 14 residues. Looked up from germline, CDR1 is KGHSH and CDR2 is LQKENI.

This chain connects TRBV9 to TRBJ2-2, with D perhaps TRBD2 (5 bases). The CDR3 has 16 amino acids. From germline, CDR1 is SGDLS and CDR2 YYNGEE. V was pared by 0 bases and J by 1 base, with 10 bases between. CDR3 nucleotide sequence: TGTGCCAGCAGCGTAGGTCTTAGCGTGAACACCGGGGAGCTGTTTTTT. This sequence encodes CASSVGLSVNTGELFF.

This chain joins TRBV4-1 and TRBJ2-7; 9 bases are shared with TRBD1. The CDR3 is 15 residues long. Per germline, CDR1 MGHRA and CDR2 YSYEKL. V was clipped by 4 bases and J by 2 bases; unmatched bases: 6. CDR3 in amino acids: CASSPGGQGPYEQYF. The CDR3 DNA sequence: TGCGCCAGCAGCCCAGGGGGACAGGGCCCCTACGAGCAGTACTTC.

The genes are TRBV4-1 and TRBJ2-7, with D unresolved. The CDR3 totals 13 residues. The ends were cut back, 1 base at V and 0 bases at J, with 4 bases in the middle. Germline CDR1 is MGHRA and CDR2 is YSYEKL. CDR3 sequence reads: CASSQANSYEQYF. The CDR3 bases are TGCGCCAGCAGCCAAGCAAACTCCTACGAGCAGTACTTC.

CDR3 DNA: TGTGCCAGCACCCTCGGTTCGGGAGGGCCTTACGAGCAGTACTTC. This translates into CASTLGSGGPYEQYF. V and J are TRBV7-6 and TRBJ2-7; 8 bases align to TRBD2. CDR3 length: 15 amino acids. V trimming: 7 bases; J trimming: 4 bases; junction bases outside the gene matches: 12. From germline, CDR1 is SGHVS and CDR2 FNYEAQ.

Notes on this clone: Other DNA sequences in this sample translate to the same CDR3. This rearrangement joins TRBV19 to TRBJ2-5; no firm D call. This CDR3 is built from 13 residues. CDR1 LNHDA and CDR2 SQIVND come from the germline V gene (reference sequence). Trimming stripped 3 bases from V and 0 bases from J, with 5 bases between. The CDR3 bases are TGTGCCAGTAGTATGAGGAACCAAGAGACCCAGTACTTC. It encodes CASSMRNQETQYF.

The chain links TRBV19 to TRBJ1-1; D not certain. Germline V lookup: CDR1 LNHDA, CDR2 SQIVND (reference sequence). The CDR3 totals 13 residues. Trimming took 6 bases from V and 2 from J, leaving 10 bases between them. CDR3 coding DNA: TGTGCCAGTAGCCGTCGAGTAAACACTGAAGCTTTCTTT. This codes for CASSRRVNTEAFF.

The V and J genes are TRBV30 and TRBJ2-1; D is possibly TRBD1 (8 bases). The germline gives CDR1 GTSNPN, CDR2 SVGIG (reference sequence). The CDR3 sequence is 19 residues long. V lost 7 bases to trimming and J lost 0 bases, with 28 bases between them. The CDR3 sequence: CAYGGTGGRERSSYNEQFF. The CDR3 DNA sequence: TGTGCCTATGGAGGAACAGGGGGGAGGGAGCGGAGCTCCTACAATGAGCAGTTCTTC.

CDR3 amino acids: CASSSSSGRTDTQYF. CDR3 DNA sequence: TGTGCCAGCAGCTCCTCTAGCGGGAGAACAGATACGCAGTATTTT. This chain uses TRBV7-6 with TRBJ2-3; 10 bases align to TRBD2. The CDR3 is 15 residues long. The germline V gene encodes CDR1 SGHVS and CDR2 FNYEAQ. V dropped 4 bases and J dropped 3; count of bases not matched to a gene: 4.

This chain connects TRBV9 to TRBJ2-3; 9 bases map to TRBD2. CDR1 SGDLS and CDR2 YYNGEE come from the germline V gene. The CDR3 extends over 16 amino acids. J lost 3 bases, V lost 3 bases, and 8 bases had no gene match. CDR3 coding DNA: TGTGCCAGCAGCGACCCTGCTAGCGGGAAAACAGATACGCAGTATTTT. Protein: CASSDPASGKTDTQYF.